This TCR beta chain is from a study of response to subunit inactivated influenza vaccine. Findings and caveats of the study: Authors suggested that a seasonal influenza vaccination recruits few new T cells each time.

TCRdb re-analysed the RT-PCR reads in MiXCR, keeping a single row per CDR3 protein. The table lists around 790,000 distinct CDR3 sequences, approximately 21% of them singletons. This clonotype was recorded a few times. Its antigen is not identified. Germline values: CDR1 ENHRY, CDR2 SYGVKD. V was pared by 7 bases and J by 3 bases, with 15 bases between. This CDR3 region has 14 residues. The sequence was collected from a man aged 45 to 65 who received an inactivated influenza vaccine. The chain uses TRBV10-3 and TRBJ1-2, with a tentative D call TRBD1 (6 bases). Sequenced material: PBMCs from blood, taken around 5 days after vaccination. The CDR3 protein is CAIKKQGGHYGYTF. CDR3 coding DNA: TGTGCCATCAAAAAACAGGGTGGACACTATGGCTACACCTTC.